This record covers a single TCR beta chain. Its target is not known. The sample is drawn from a study of shared clonotypes between healthy human individuals. Sequenced by immunoSEQ multiplex PCR; TCRdb stores in-frame clones only, minus some. This sample has roughly 1,100,000 clones; approximately 72% occur once, and the top ten carry about 1.4%. Study-wide results and limits: Sequencing of the sorted subsets was shown by rarefaction to be incomplete despite large depth.

The CDR3 is 15 residues long. The V gene's germline CDR1 is SEHNR and CDR2 FQNEAQ (reference sequence). V was clipped by 3 bases and J by 4 bases; unmatched bases: 6. The V call is TRBV7-9, the J call TRBJ2-1; 7 bases line up with TRBD1. This sequence originates from a man younger than 35 in good health. The sequencing input was memory CD4+ T cells sorted from blood. Indicated subset: CD45RA-negative fraction. CDR3 nucleotides: TGTGCCAGCAGCTTGGGCAGGGGGTTGTACAATGAGCAGTTCTTC. Amino acid sequence: CASSLGRGLYNEQFF.